One sample yielded the 23 T cell receptor beta chains listed below, sequenced in a study of blood T cell repertoires in COVID-19. Data came from immunoSEQ multiplex PCR; TCRdb stores just in-frame clones and leaves some out. The data show 73,000 or so clones, roughly 83% seen once. Sequenced material: peripheral blood. The origin of the receptors is a woman in her sixties or seventies with acute or convalescent COVID-19.

This clone was recorded a few times. The chain combines TRBV5-4 with TRBJ1-2, with a tentative D call TRBD1 (5 bases). Trimming took off 4 bases at V and 1 base at J, with 11 bases between the two ends. The CDR3 has 14 amino acids. The germline V gene has CDR1 SGHNT and CDR2 YYREEE (reference sequence). In nucleotides, the CDR3 is TGTGCCAGCAGCCCGGGGGGGGTTAACTATGGCTACACCTTC. Amino acids: CASSPGGVNYGYTF.

This chain uses TRBV7-6 with TRBJ2-1; TRBD2 aligns across 8 bases. CDR3 length equals 15 residues. V lost 2 bases and J lost 3; bases outside the gene matches: 3. Germline values: CDR1 SGHVS, CDR2 FNYEAQ. The CDR3: CASSLSSGGYNEQFF. The CDR3 DNA reads as TGTGCCAGCAGCTTATCCAGCGGGGGCTACAATGAGCAGTTCTTC. The full variable domain, completed using reference TRBV7-6 and TRBJ2-1, is GAGVSQSPRYKVTKRGQDVALRCDPISGHVSLYWYRQALGQGPEFLTYFNYEAQQDKSGLPNDRFSAERPEGSISTLTIQRTEQRDSAMYRCASSLSSGGYNEQFFGPGTRLTVL.

The chain couples TRBV6-5 to TRBJ2-3, with 11 bases matching TRBD1. V shed 2 bases and J 5 bases; nucleotides not matched to a gene: 3. Germline V gene data show CDR1 as MNHEY and CDR2 as SVGAGI. The CDR3 runs to 15 residues. CDR3 region: CASSYPGQGVDTQYF. The CDR3, as DNA: TGTGCCAGCAGTTACCCGGGACAGGGGGTAGATACGCAGTATTTT.

This sequence joins TRBV10-1 and TRBJ2-7, with D possibly TRBD1 on 6 matching bases. Germline V gene sequence: CDR1 WNHNN, CDR2 SYGVQD (reference sequence). Deletions cut 5 bases from V and 0 bases from J, with 11 bases between. This CDR3 contains 14 residues. The CDR3 DNA is TGCGCCAGCAGTAGGGGGAAAAGCTCCTACGAGCAGTACTTC. This gives the protein CASSRGKSSYEQYF.

The chain links TRBV19 to TRBJ1-5, with 8 bases aligning to TRBD1. Germline loops: CDR1 LNHDA, CDR2 SQIVND (reference sequence). V dropped 5 bases and J dropped 2; count of bases not matched to a gene: 8. The CDR3 is made up of 16 amino acids. CDR3 loop: CASSSQGARGNQPQHF. CDR3 DNA sequence: TGTGCCAGTAGTTCCCAGGGGGCCAGGGGCAATCAGCCCCAGCATTTT.

The chain joins TRBV25-1 to TRBJ1-2, with D uncertain. V lost 6 bases, J lost 4 bases, and 12 bases lay in between. Per the germline V gene, CDR1 is MGHDK and CDR2 is SYGVNS. This CDR3 has 13 residues. CDR3 nucleotides: TGTGCCAGCAGGGACGGGAGGATCTATGGCTACACCTTC. It encodes CASRDGRIYGYTF.

The chain uses TRBV4-2 and TRBJ1-1; 9 nucleotides align to TRBD1. J gave up 0 bases and V 3 bases, and 5 bases lay outside the gene matches. The CDR3 spans 16 residues. Germline V gene sequence: CDR1 LGHNA, CDR2 YNFKEQ. The CDR3 is CASSHGDRGLNTEAFF. The CDR3 region has the DNA TGTGCCAGCAGCCACGGAGACAGGGGGTTGAACACTGAAGCTTTCTTT.

The sample holds a few counts of this clone. The rearrangement links TRBV19 to TRBJ1-2; maybe TRBD1 (5 bases). The CDR3 length is 13 residues. V shed 10 bases and J shed 4 bases, with 16 bases lying between them. Germline V gene sequence: CDR1 LNHDA, CDR2 SQIVND (reference sequence). The CDR3 loop reads CATHSRDFYGYTF. In nucleotides, the CDR3 is TGTGCCACTCACTCCAGGGACTTCTATGGCTACACCTTC.

The V gene is TRBV3-1 (or the pseudogene TRBV3-2), the J gene TRBJ1-5, with D uncertain. This CDR3 has 12 residues. Germline values: CDR1 LGHDT, CDR2 YNNKEL (reference sequence). CDR3 nucleotide sequence: TGTGCTTCCGGGGATAGCAATCAGCCCCAGCATTTT. Its protein product is CASGDSNQPQHF.

J is TRBJ1-2 and V is TRBV12-3 or TRBV12-4; 11 bases are a match to TRBD1. The CDR3 runs to 13 residues. V dropped 1 base and J dropped 8; count of bases not matched to a gene: 0. The CDR3 spells CASSLGTGGGYTF. The CDR3 coding sequence is TGTGCCAGCAGTTTAGGGACAGGGGGCGGCTACACCTTC.

The J gene is TRBJ2-6, the V gene TRBV3-1 (or the pseudogene TRBV3-2); D not certain. Trimming took 2 bases from V and 4 from J, leaving 9 bases between them. This CDR3 region has 15 residues. Germline values: CDR1 LGHDT, CDR2 YNNKEL (reference sequence). In nucleotides, the CDR3 is TGTGCCAGCAGCCAAATTGGGCTCGGGGCCAACGTCCTGACTTTC. It is translated as CASSQIGLGANVLTF.

This clone was seen a handful of times. V usage is TRBV9 and J usage is TRBJ1-2, with 8 positions matching TRBD1. The trim removed 0 bases at V and 2 bases at J, leaving 9 bases unmatched. Germline CDR1 is SGDLS and CDR2 is YYNGEE. The CDR3 loop spans 17 amino acids. Here the CDR3 reads CASSVAHPGGGNYGYTF. Here the CDR3 DNA reads TGTGCCAGCAGCGTAGCCCACCCAGGGGGCGGCAACTATGGCTACACCTTC.

This chain uses TRBV15 with TRBJ1-1; D not resolved. This CDR3 comprises 13 residues. The V gene's germline CDR1 is LNHNV and CDR2 YYDKDF (reference sequence). V was shortened by 2 bases and J by 7 bases, with 11 bases between the two germline ends. CDR3 loop: CATSRTRGGEAFF. The CDR3 region has the DNA TGTGCCACCAGCAGAACCCGGGGAGGTGAAGCTTTCTTT.

This clone has at least ten counts. The V gene is TRBV7-2, the J gene TRBJ1-2; 12 bases agree with TRBD1. This CDR3 spans 13 amino acids. With 10 bases clipped from V and 8 bases from J, the junction kept 8 bases outside the gene matches. Germline-derived CDR1 and CDR2 are SGHTA and FQGNSA. CDR3 coding DNA: TGTGCCACCTACCCGGGACAGGGGGCCGGCTACACCTTC. Its protein product is CATYPGQGAGYTF.

The J gene is TRBJ1-2, the V gene TRBV24-1; TRBD1 agrees at 11 bases. The CDR3 sequence is 15 residues long. The junction had 5 bases not matched to a gene; V was cut back by 4 bases and J by 5 bases. The germline CDR1 and CDR2 sequences are KGHDR and SFDVKD. The CDR3 nucleotides are TGTGCCACCAGTGAAGGGGGACAGGGGGTTTATGGCTACACCTTC. Amino acid sequence: CATSEGGQGVYGYTF.

The chain joins TRBV5-1 to TRBJ1-1; D is possibly TRBD1 (5 bases). V dropped 2 bases and J dropped 0 bases, with 8 bases sitting between them. This CDR3 spans 14 amino acids. Germline V CDR1 and CDR2: SGHRS, YFSETQ. The CDR3: CASSLRDLNTEAFF. The CDR3 coding sequence is TGCGCCAGCAGCTTAAGGGACTTGAACACTGAAGCTTTCTTT.

The rearrangement links TRBV2 to TRBJ2-1; tentatively, D is TRBD2 (6 bases). This CDR3 has 14 amino acids. The germline CDR1 and CDR2 sequences are SNHLY and FYNNEI. The ends were cut back, 3 bases at V and 8 bases at J, with 14 bases in the middle. This chain's CDR3 is CASSDSGGEDEQFF. Written as DNA, the CDR3 is TGTGCCAGCAGTGATTCAGGAGGGGAGGATGAGCAGTTCTTC.

J is TRBJ2-1 and V is TRBV6-5; TRBD2 matches 9 bases. This CDR3 is built from 15 residues. The trim removed 5 bases at V and 4 bases at J, leaving 6 bases unmatched. The germline gives CDR1 MNHEY, CDR2 SVGAGI. The CDR3 region has the DNA TGTGCCAGCAGTAATAGCGGGGGCCATTACAATGAGCAGTTCTTC. Its translation: CASSNSGGHYNEQFF.

The rearrangement joins TRBV25-1 to TRBJ1-1, with a tentative D call TRBD1 (5 bases). Trimming removed 2 bases at V and 5 bases at J, with 15 bases between. The V gene's germline CDR1 is MGHDK and CDR2 SYGVNS. The CDR3 runs to 15 residues. DNA of the CDR3: TGTGCCAGCAGTGAAAGTGGGGGGGGTTATACTGAAGCTTTCTTT. Translating it yields CASSESGGGYTEAFF.

This chain joins TRBV4-1 and TRBJ1-2, with D possibly matching TRBD1 (6 bases). Germline CDR1 is MGHRA and CDR2 is YSYEKL. Between the trimmed V and J ends, which lost 2 bases and 4 bases, there was a span of 14 bases. The CDR3 spans 15 residues. The CDR3: CASSQREQGSYGYTF. In DNA, the CDR3 is TGCGCCAGCAGCCAAAGGGAACAGGGTTCCTATGGCTACACCTTC.

This clone was seen only a few times. The chain employs TRBV27 and TRBJ1-2, with 8 bases lining up with TRBD1. Unmatched junction bases numbered 17, after V lost 8 bases and J lost 6 bases. CDR3 size: 16 residues. Per the germline V gene, CDR1 is MNHEY and CDR2 is SMNVEV (reference sequence). CDR3 in amino acids: CASARRTGFHLNGYTF. CDR3 in DNA: TGTGCCAGCGCTAGGAGGACAGGGTTCCACCTCAATGGCTACACCTTC.

The chain is built from TRBV7-9 and TRBJ1-6; 8 nucleotides match TRBD1. V trimming: 0 bases; J trimming: 4 bases; junction bases outside the gene matches: 5. The germline CDR1 and CDR2 sequences are SEHNR and FQNEAQ (reference sequence). The CDR3 spans 17 residues. The CDR3 here is CASSLAPTGVYNSPLHF. The CDR3 nucleotides read TGTGCCAGCAGCTTAGCGCCGACAGGGGTTTATAATTCACCCCTCCACTTT.

This chain links TRBV6-2 or TRBV6-3 with TRBJ1-4, with TRBD1 as a possible D gene (6 bases). V was clipped by 3 bases and J by 3 bases, with 11 bases between them. The CDR3 runs to 15 residues. The germline CDR1 and CDR2 sequences are MNHEY and SVGEGT. CDR3 nucleotide sequence: TGTGCCAGCAGTTATTGGGACATCTCTAATGAAAAACTGTTTTTT. Translating it yields CASSYWDISNEKLFF.